These T cell receptor beta chains were read from a single sample in a study of blood T cell repertoires in COVID-19. The method was immunoSEQ multiplex PCR; TCRdb's version includes in-frame clones alone and lacks a portion of them. Among 250,000 to 300,000 clones listed, about 87% were seen once. Sequencing was performed on peripheral blood. These receptors were taken from a woman aged 35 to 49 with acute or convalescent COVID-19. The CDR3 runs from the conserved cysteine through the conserved F or W. D genes are given only for firm matches. Clone sizes are given selectively: once, few, many, or a class where the clone is expanded.

size | D | J | V | length | DNA | CDR3
. | . | TRBJ1-2 | TRBV27 | 18 | TGTGCCAGCAGTTTATATGGAGGGGCCCCACAAACTAACTATGGCTACACCTTC | CASSLYGGAPQTNYGYTF
. | . | TRBJ2-1 | TRBV5-8 | 17 | TGTGCCAGCAGCTTCTCGGTCCATAACAGGGTAGGAAATGAGCAGTTCTTC | CASSFSVHNRVGNEQFF
. | TRBD2 | TRBJ2-3 | TRBV11-2 | 16 | TGTGCCAGCAGCCACCGACAAGGAGCGGGGGGGCATACGCAGTATTTT | CASSHRQGAGGHTQYF
. | . | TRBJ1-1 | TRBV15 | 14 | TGTGCCACCAGCAGAGGTGCACAGTACACTGAAGCTTTCTTT | CATSRGAQYTEAFF
. | . | TRBJ1-2 | TRBV6-6 | 16 | TGTGCCAGCAGGGACAGCGCCAACCGGCATAACTATGGCTACACCTTC | CASRDSANRHNYGYTF
once | TRBD2 | TRBJ2-1 | TRBV9 | 20 | TGTGCCAGCAGCGCAGGGACTAGCGGGGGGGCCTATTTCTCCTACAATGAGCAGTTCTTC | CASSAGTSGGAYFSYNEQFF
. | . | TRBJ1-4 | TRBV3-1/TRBV3-2 | 14 | TGTGCCAGCAGCCGTTCAGCCGGGTATGAAAAACTGTTTTTT | CASSRSAGYEKLFF
. | TRBD1 | TRBJ1-2 | TRBV19 | 14 | TGTGCCAGTAGGGGGACAGGCCCTTCTATCGGCTACACCTTC | CASRGTGPSIGYTF
. | . | TRBJ1-5 | TRBV5-1 | 16 | TGCGCCAGCAGCTTAGGCGGAGGATTCCTTAATCAGCCCCAGCATTTT | CASSLGGGFLNQPQHF
. | TRBD1 | TRBJ1-1 | TRBV25-1 | 12 | TGTGCCACCGGACAGGGGAACACTGAAGCTTTCTTT | CATGQGNTEAFF
. | . | TRBJ2-1 | TRBV5-5 | 16 | TGTGCCAGCAGCCCCGTCTCGGGGGGCGCCCGGGATGAGCAGTTCTTC | CASSPVSGGARDEQFF
. | . | TRBJ1-4 | TRBV28 | 15 | TGTGCCAGCAGTACATCAGGGTTCGCTAATGAAAAACTGTTTTTT | CASSTSGFANEKLFF
. | . | TRBJ1-2 | TRBV19 | 17 | TGTGCCAGTAGTATCATCAAGCCCGGGACTCCTAACTATGGCTACACCTTC | CASSIIKPGTPNYGYTF
. | . | TRBJ2-2 | TRBV25-1 | 17 | TGTGCCAGCAGTCCCTCAGGGGGGCCCGCGAGGGCCGGGGAGCTGTTTTTT | CASSPSGGPARAGELFF
. | . | TRBJ1-1 | TRBV30 | 13 | TGTGCCTGGAGTGTACAAATGGGGCTTGAAGCTTTCTTT | CAWSVQMGLEAFF
. | . | TRBJ2-2 | TRBV27 | 13 | TGTGCCAGCATAGAGCCCCACACCGGGGAGCTGTTTTTT | CASIEPHTGELFF
. | . | TRBJ2-2 | TRBV7-9 | 17 | TGTGCCAGCAGCTTAGCGGGTGGAGTTCGGGACACCGGGGAGCTGTTTTTT | CASSLAGGVRDTGELFF
. | . | TRBJ2-1 | TRBV19 | 12 | TGTGCCAGTAGTGTGCCGGGGAATGAGCAGTTCTTC | CASSVPGNEQFF
. | . | TRBJ1-6 | TRBV5-4 | 16 | TGTGCCAGCAACTCAGCCGGGCAGGGGTATAATTCACCCCTCCACTTT | CASNSAGQGYNSPLHF
. | . | TRBJ1-1 | TRBV3-1/TRBV3-2 | 16 | TGTGCCAGCAGCCAAGAGGGCATTTTAATGAACACTGAAGCTTTCTTT | CASSQEGILMNTEAFF
. | . | TRBJ1-1 | TRBV18 | 15 | TGTGCCAGCTCACCTATAAGGACAGTGAACACTGAAGCTTTCTTT | CASSPIRTVNTEAFF
. | . | TRBJ1-5 | TRBV7-9 | 15 | TGTGCCAGCAGCTTAGGGGGGGGGAGCAATCAGCCCCAGCATTTT | CASSLGGGSNQPQHF
. | . | TRBJ2-5 | TRBV9 | 15 | TGTGCCAGCAGCGTAGGACTATTAACGGTGGAGACCCAGTACTTC | CASSVGLLTVETQYF
. | . | TRBJ1-3 | TRBV5-6 | 16 | TGTGCCAGCAGCCTTGGCCCGGACAGCTTTGGAAACACCATATATTTT | CASSLGPDSFGNTIYF
. | . | TRBJ2-5 | TRBV20-1 | 11 | TGCAGTGCTAGAAGGGGGGAGACCCAGTACTTC | CSARRGETQYF
. | . | TRBJ2-3 | TRBV2 | 18 | TGTGCCAGCTCACAAAGCCGACTTGGGGCCAGCGGCACAGATACGCAGTATTTT | CASSQSRLGASGTDTQYF
. | TRBD1 | TRBJ1-2 | TRBV6-5 | 14 | TGTGCCAGCAGTCCAGGGGGCGGGGGCTATGGCTACACCTTC | CASSPGGGGYGYTF
. | TRBD1 | TRBJ2-3 | TRBV4-1 | 15 | TGCGCCAGCAGCCATGCTTTCGGGACAGCGGATACGCAGTATTTT | CASSHAFGTADTQYF
. | . | TRBJ1-6 | TRBV14 | 15 | TGTGCCAGCAGCCAAGATTCCGGAGAGGATTCACCCCTCCACTTT | CASSQDSGEDSPLHF
. | . | TRBJ1-1 | TRBV12-2 | 15 | TGTGCAAGTCGCTCCCACAGGGAATCATATACTGAAGCTTTCTTT | CASRSHRESYTEAFF
once | TRBD1 | TRBJ1-1 | TRBV18 | 16 | TGTGCCAGCTCACCTTCAGAACAGGGGTTGAACACTGAAGCTTTCTTT | CASSPSEQGLNTEAFF
once | . | TRBJ1-1 | TRBV10-3 | 12 | TGTGCCATCTGGGGGGGGGAGACTGAAGCTTTCTTT | CAIWGGETEAFF
. | TRBD1 | TRBJ2-3 | TRBV2 | 16 | TGTGCCAGCAGCTCACGGACAGGGGGGGGTACAGATACGCAGTATTTT | CASSSRTGGGTDTQYF
once | TRBD1 | TRBJ1-1 | TRBV6-6 | 15 | TGTGCCAGCAGTTCTACAGGGGCCCCGAACACTGAAGCTTTCTTT | CASSSTGAPNTEAFF
. | TRBD1 | TRBJ1-5 | TRBV2 | 14 | TGTGCCAGCAGTGCGGGACAGGGGTGGCAGCCCCAGCATTTT | CASSAGQGWQPQHF
. | TRBD1 | TRBJ1-2 | TRBV27 | 14 | TGTGCCAGCAGTGACAGGGGGCGAGGGGATGGCTACACCTTC | CASSDRGRGDGYTF
. | TRBD1 | TRBJ2-3 | TRBV19 | 16 | TGTGCCAGTACTCGGGCCGGGACAGGGGTTTCAGATACGCAGTATTTT | CASTRAGTGVSDTQYF
. | TRBD1 | TRBJ1-1 | TRBV10-3 | 17 | TGTGCCATCAGTGAGCCGTGGACAGGGGCTGGGGTCGCTGAAGCTTTCTTT | CAISEPWTGAGVAEAFF
few | TRBD2 | TRBJ2-2 | TRBV4-1 | 17 | TGCGCCAGCAGCCGGTCAGCGGGGGGGCCGGGCACCGGGGAGCTGTTTTTT | CASSRSAGGPGTGELFF
. | TRBD2 | TRBJ2-3 | TRBV27 | 14 | TGTGCCAGCGGGAGCGGGGGCAGCACAGATACGCAGTATTTT | CASGSGGSTDTQYF
once | . | TRBJ1-1 | TRBV27 | 13 | TGTGCCAGCCGACGACAGAGCCACACTGAAGCTTTCTTT | CASRRQSHTEAFF
. | . | TRBJ1-4 | TRBV28 | 16 | TGTGCCAGCAGTCTACCCTCCGGACAGTGGGGCGAAAAACTGTTTTTT | CASSLPSGQWGEKLFF
. | . | TRBJ1-1 | TRBV30 | 14 | TGTGCCTGGAACCCCCGTCGGGGAAACACTGAAGCTTTCTTT | CAWNPRRGNTEAFF
once | TRBD2 | TRBJ2-1 | TRBV18 | 16 | TGTGCCAGCTCACCACCCGGCGGGGGGGGGAACAATGAGCAGTTCTTC | CASSPPGGGGNNEQFF
. | . | TRBJ1-4 | TRBV4-1 | 18 | TGCGCCAGCAGCCAACGAGGGTTGTTGGCGGCAACTAATGAAAAACTGTTTTTT | CASSQRGLLAATNEKLFF
. | TRBD1 | TRBJ2-3 | TRBV5-6 | 14 | TGTGCCAGCAGCTTGGGGACAGGGACAGATACGCAGTATTTT | CASSLGTGTDTQYF
few | . | TRBJ2-1 | TRBV9 | 15 | TGTGCCAGCAGCCCATCGACAGTCTCCTACAATGAGCAGTTCTTC | CASSPSTVSYNEQFF
. | . | TRBJ1-2 | TRBV30 | 12 | TGTGCCTGGAGGGGGGAGGGCCTGGGCTACACCTTC | CAWRGEGLGYTF
. | . | TRBJ1-2 | TRBV18 | 15 | TGTGCCAGCTCCGAGGGTGTAGACGGAAGCTATGGCTACACCTTC | CASSEGVDGSYGYTF
. | . | TRBJ2-5 | TRBV24-1 | 13 | TGTGCCACCAGTGACGGGTATGGAGGGACCCAGTACTTC | CATSDGYGGTQYF
. | . | TRBJ2-3 | TRBV25-1 | 15 | TGTGCCAGCAGTGAGGCGGGGACCGCTGCAGATACGCAGTATTTT | CASSEAGTAADTQYF
once | TRBD1 | TRBJ1-6 | TRBV15 | 17 | TGTGCCACCAGCACCGATACCGGGGACAGCCATAATTCACCCCTCCACTTT | CATSTDTGDSHNSPLHF
. | . | TRBJ1-6 | TRBV11-2 | 18 | TGTGCCAGCAGCTTACGGCGCTTACAGAGCTCCTATAATTCACCCCTCCACTTT | CASSLRRLQSSYNSPLHF
. | . | TRBJ2-3 | TRBV6-1 | 16 | TGTGCCAGCAGTGAATTTATGGGGGGGCCCGTAGATACGCAGTATTTT | CASSEFMGGPVDTQYF
once | TRBD1 | TRBJ1-6 | TRBV6-6 | 15 | TGTGCCAGCAGTTACAGGGACAGTAAAAATTCACCCCTCCACTTT | CASSYRDSKNSPLHF